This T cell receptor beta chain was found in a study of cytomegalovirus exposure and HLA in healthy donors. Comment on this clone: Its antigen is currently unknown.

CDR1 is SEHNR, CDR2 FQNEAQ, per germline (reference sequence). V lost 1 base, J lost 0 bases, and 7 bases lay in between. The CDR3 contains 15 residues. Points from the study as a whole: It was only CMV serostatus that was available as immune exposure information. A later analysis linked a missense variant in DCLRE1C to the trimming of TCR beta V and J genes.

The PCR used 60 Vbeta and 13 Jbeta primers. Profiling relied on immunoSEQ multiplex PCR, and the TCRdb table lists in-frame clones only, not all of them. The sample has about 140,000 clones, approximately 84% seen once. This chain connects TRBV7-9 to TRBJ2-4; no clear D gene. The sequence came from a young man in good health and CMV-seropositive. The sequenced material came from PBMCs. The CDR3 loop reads CASSLGAPAKNIQYF. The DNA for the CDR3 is TGTGCCAGCAGCTTAGGGGCCCCAGCCAAAAACATTCAGTACTTC. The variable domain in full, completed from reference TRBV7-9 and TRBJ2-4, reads DTGVSQNPRHKITKRGQNVTFRCDPISEHNRLYWYRQTLGQGPEFLTYFQNEAQLEKSRLLSDRFSAERPKGSFSTLEIQRTEQGDSAMYLCASSLGAPAKNIQYFGAGTRLSVL.